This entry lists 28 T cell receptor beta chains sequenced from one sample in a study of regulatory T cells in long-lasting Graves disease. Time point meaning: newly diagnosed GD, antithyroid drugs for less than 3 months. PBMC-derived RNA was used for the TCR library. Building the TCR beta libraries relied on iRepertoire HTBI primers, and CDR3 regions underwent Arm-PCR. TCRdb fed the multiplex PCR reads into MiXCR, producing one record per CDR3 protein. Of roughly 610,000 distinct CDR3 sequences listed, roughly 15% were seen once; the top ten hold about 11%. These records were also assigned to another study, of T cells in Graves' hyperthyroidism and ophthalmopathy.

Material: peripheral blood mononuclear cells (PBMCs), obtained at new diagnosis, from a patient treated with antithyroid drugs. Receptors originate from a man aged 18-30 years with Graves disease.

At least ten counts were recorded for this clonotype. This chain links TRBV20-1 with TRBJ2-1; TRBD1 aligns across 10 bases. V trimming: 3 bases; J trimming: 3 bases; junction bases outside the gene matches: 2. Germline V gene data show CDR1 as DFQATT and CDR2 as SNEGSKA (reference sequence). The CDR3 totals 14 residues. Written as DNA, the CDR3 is TGCAGTGCTAGGGGGACAGGGGACTACAATGAGCAGTTCTTC. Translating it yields CSARGTGDYNEQFF.

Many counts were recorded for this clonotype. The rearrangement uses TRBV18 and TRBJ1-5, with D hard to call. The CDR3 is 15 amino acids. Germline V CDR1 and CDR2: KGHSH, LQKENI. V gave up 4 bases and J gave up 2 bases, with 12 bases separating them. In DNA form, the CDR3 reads TGTGCCAGCTCACTGGGAGGGTCGGGCAATCAGCCCCAGCATTTT. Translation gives CASSLGGSGNQPQHF.

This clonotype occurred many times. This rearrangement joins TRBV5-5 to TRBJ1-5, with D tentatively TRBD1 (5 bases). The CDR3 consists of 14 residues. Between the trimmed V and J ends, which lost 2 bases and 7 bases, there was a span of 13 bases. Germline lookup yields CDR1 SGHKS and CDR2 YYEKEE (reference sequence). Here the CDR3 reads CASSLGTPAQPQHF. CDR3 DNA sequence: TGTGCCAGCAGCTTAGGGACTCCCGCCCAGCCCCAGCATTTT. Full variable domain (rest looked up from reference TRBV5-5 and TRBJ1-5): DAGVTQSPTHLIKTRGQQVTLRCSPISGHKSVSWYQQVLGQGPQFIFQYYEKEERGRGNFPDRFSARQFPNYSSELNVNALLLGDSALYLCASSLGTPAQPQHFGDGTRLSIL.

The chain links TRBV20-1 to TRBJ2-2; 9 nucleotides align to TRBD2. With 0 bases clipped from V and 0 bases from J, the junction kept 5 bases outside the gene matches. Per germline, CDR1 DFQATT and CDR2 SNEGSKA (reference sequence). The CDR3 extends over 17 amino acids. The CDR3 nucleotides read TGCAGTGCTAGAGAGGGGGGCGGGAGGGCGAACACCGGGGAGCTGTTTTTT. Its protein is CSAREGGGRANTGELFF.

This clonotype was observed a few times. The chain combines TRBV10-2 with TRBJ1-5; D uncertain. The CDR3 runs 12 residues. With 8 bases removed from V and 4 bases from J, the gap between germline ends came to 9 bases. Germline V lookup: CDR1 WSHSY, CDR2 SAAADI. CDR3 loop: CASWGGNQPQHF. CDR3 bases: TGCGCCAGCTGGGGTGGGAATCAGCCCCAGCATTTT.

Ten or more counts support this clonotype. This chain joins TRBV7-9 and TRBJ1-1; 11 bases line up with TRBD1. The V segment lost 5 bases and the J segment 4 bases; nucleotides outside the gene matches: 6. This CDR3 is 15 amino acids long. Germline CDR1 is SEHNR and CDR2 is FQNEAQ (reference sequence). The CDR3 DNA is TGTGCCAGCAGCCTTACCGGGACAGGGGGCACTGAAGCTTTCTTT. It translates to CASSLTGTGGTEAFF. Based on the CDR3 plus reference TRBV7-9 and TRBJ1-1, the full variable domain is DTGVSQNPRHKITKRGQNVTFRCDPISEHNRLYWYRQTLGQGPEFLTYFQNEAQLEKSRLLSDRFSAERPKGSFSTLEIQRTEQGDSAMYLCASSLTGTGGTEAFFGQGTRLTVV.

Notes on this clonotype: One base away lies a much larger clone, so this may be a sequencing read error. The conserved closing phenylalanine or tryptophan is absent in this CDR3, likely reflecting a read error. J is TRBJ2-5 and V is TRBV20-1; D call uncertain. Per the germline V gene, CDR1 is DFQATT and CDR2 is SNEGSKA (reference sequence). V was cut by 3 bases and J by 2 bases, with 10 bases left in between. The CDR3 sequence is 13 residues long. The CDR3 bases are TGCAGTGCTAGGGAGACTGCTCAAGAGACCCAGTACTCC. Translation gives CSARETAQETQYS.

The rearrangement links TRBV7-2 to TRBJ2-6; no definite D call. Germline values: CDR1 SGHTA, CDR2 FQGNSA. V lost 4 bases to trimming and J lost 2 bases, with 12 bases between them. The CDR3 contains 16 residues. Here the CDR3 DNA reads TGTGCCAGCAGCTCCTTCCATAATCCTGGGGCCAACGTCCTGACTTTC. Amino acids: CASSSFHNPGANVLTF.

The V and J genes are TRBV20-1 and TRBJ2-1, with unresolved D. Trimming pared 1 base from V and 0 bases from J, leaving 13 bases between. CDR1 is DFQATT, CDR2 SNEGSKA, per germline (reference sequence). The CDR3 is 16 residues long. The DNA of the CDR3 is TGCAGTGCTAGAGTTAAGGGCGGAAGCTCCTACAATGAGCAGTTCTTC. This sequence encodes CSARVKGGSSYNEQFF.

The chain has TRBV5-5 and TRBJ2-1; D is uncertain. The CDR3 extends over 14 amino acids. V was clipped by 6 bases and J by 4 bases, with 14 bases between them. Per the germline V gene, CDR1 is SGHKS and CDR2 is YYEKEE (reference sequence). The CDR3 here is CASKQSHGYNEQFF. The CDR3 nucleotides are TGTGCCAGCAAGCAATCCCACGGTTACAATGAGCAGTTCTTC.

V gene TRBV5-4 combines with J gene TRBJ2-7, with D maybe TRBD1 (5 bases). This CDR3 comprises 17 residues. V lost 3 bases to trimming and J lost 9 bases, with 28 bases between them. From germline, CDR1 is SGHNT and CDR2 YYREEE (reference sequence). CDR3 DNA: TGTGCCAGCAGCTCGCTTTTTAGGGGTTCTACGGAGTTGGTGCAGTACTTC. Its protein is CASSSLFRGSTELVQYF.

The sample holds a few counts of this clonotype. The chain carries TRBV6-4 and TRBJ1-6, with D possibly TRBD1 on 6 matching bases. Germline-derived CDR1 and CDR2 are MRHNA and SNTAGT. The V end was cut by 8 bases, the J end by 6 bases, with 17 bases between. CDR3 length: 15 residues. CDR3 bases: TGTGCCAGCGGGCGATCGACGGGGGCTAATTCACCCCTCCACTTT. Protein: CASGRSTGANSPLHF.

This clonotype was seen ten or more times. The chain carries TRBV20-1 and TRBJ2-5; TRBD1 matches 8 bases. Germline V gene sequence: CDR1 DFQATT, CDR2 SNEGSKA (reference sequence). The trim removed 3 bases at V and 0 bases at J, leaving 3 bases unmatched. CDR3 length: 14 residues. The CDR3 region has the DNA TGCAGTGCTAGGGCGGACAGGGACCAAGAGACCCAGTACTTC. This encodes CSARADRDQETQYF.

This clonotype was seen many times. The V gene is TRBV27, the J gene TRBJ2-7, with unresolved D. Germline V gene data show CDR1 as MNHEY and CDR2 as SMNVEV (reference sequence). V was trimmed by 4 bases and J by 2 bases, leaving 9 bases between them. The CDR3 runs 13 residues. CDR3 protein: CASSSGGPYEQYF. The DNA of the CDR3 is TGTGCCAGCAGTTCCGGTGGGCCCTACGAGCAGTACTTC.

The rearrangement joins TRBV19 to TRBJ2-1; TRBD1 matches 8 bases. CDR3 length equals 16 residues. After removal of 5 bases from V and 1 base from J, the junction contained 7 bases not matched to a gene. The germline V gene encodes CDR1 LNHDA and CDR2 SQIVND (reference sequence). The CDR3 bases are TGTGCCAGTAGTCTCACCGGGACAGGTTCCTACAATGAGCAGTTCTTC. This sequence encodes CASSLTGTGSYNEQFF.

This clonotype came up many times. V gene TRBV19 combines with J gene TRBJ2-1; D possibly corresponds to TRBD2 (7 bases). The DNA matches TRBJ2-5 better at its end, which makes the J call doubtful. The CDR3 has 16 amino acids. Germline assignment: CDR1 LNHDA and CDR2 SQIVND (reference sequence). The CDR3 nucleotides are TGTGCCAGTAGTACCGGTGGCGGGAGAGGGGGAGAGACCCAGTACTTC. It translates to CASSTGGGRGGETQYF.

CDR3 protein: CAWSVRTSYNEQFF. The CDR3, as DNA: TGTGCCTGGAGTGTACGGACTTCATACAATGAGCAGTTCTTC. The rearrangement links TRBV30 to TRBJ2-1; maybe TRBD2 (5 bases). The CDR3 spans 14 residues. Germline assignment: CDR1 GTSNPN and CDR2 SVGIG (reference sequence). Between the trimmed V and J ends, which lost 0 bases and 4 bases, there was a span of 10 bases.

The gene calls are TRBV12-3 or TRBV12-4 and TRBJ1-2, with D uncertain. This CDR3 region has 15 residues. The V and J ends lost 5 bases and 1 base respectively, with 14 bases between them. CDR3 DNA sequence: TGTGCCAGCAGTGCGAGTGGCGTTCATAACTATGGCTACACCTTC. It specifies CASSASGVHNYGYTF.

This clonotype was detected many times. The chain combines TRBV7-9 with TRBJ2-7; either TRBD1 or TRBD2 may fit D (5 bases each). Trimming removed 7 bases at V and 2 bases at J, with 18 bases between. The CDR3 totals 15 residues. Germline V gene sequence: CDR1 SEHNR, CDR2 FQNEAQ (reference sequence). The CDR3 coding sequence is TGTGCCAGCACCCACCCCGAACCGGGACCCTACGAGCAGTACTTC. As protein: CASTHPEPGPYEQYF.

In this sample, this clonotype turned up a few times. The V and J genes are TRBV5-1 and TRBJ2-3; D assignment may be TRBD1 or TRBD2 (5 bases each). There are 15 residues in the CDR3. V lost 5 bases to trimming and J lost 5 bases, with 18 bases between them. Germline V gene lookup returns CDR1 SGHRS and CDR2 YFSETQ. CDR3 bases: TGCGCCAGCAGTCACGGGACCGCTCTCAAAGATACGCAGTATTTT. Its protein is CASSHGTALKDTQYF.

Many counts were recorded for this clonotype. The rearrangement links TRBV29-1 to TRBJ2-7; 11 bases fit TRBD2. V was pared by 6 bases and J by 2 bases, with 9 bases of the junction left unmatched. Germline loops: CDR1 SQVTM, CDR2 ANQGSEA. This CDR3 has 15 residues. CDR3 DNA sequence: TGCAGCGTCCACGGGATAGCGGGAGGGCCCTACGAGCAGTACTTC. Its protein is CSVHGIAGGPYEQYF.

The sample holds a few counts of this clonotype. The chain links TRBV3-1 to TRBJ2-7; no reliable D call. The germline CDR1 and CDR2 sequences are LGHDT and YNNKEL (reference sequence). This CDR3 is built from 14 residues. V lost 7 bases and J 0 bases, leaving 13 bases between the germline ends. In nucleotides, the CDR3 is TGTGCCAGCACCCGCCAACCGGGCTCCTACGAGCAGTACTTC. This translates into CASTRQPGSYEQYF.

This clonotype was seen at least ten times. CDR3 DNA sequence: TGTGCCAGCAGGGACTGGAATGAGCAGTTCTTC. Translation: CASRDWNEQFF. The J gene is TRBJ2-1, the V gene TRBV2; D perhaps matches TRBD2 (5 bases). The CDR3 covers 11 residues. V gave up 6 bases and J gave up 7 bases, with 7 bases separating them. Germline V gene sequence: CDR1 SNHLY, CDR2 FYNNEI.

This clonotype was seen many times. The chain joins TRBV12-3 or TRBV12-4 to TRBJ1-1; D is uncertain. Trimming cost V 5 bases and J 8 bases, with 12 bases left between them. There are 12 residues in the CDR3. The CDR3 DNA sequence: TGTGCCAGCAGTACACATGGAGGGGAAGCTTTCTTT. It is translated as CASSTHGGEAFF.

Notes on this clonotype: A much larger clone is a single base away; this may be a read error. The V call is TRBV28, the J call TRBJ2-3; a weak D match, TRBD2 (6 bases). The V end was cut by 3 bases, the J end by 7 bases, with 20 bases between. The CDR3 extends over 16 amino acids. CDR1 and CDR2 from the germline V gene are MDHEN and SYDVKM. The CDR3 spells CASSLPLGRRQYTQYF. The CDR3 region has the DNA TGTGCCAGCAGTTTGCCGCTGGGGAGGAGACAATATACGCAGTATTTT.

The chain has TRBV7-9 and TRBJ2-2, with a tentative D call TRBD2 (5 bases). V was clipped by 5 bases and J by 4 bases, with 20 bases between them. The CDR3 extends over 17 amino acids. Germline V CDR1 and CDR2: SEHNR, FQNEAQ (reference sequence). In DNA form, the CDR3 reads TGTGCCAGCAGCCACCATAACGTGGGAGTAGGCACCGGGGAGCTGTTTTTT. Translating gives CASSHHNVGVGTGELFF.

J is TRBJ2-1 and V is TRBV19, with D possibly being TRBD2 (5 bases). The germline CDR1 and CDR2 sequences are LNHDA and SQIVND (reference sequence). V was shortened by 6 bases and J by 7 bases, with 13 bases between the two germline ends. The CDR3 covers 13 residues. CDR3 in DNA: TGTGCCAGTAGCACGGCCCGGGGAAATGAGCAGTTCTTC. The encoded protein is CASSTARGNEQFF.

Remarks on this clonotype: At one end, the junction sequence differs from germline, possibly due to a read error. CDR3 region: CGVGTATNTGELFF. CDR3 nucleotide sequence: TGCGGCGTTGGGACAGCTACGAACACCGGGGAGCTGTTTTTT. The chain uses TRBV29-1 and TRBJ2-2; TRBD1 aligns across 7 bases. The CDR3 spans 14 residues. Germline V gene sequence: CDR1 SQVTM, CDR2 ANQGSEA.